This TCR beta chain originates from a study of shared clonotypes between healthy human individuals. Study-level results: All-four-donor shared clonotypes had higher generation probabilities than non-shared clonotypes did. The represented genetic and exposure-history diversity was limited by the small number of donors. The rarefaction results pointed to incomplete sorted-subset sequencing despite large depth.

Note on this clone: Its antigen is as yet unknown.

Positive CCR7 selection of CD45RO-negative cells yielded the naive CD8 cells, and terminally differentiated effector memory CD45RA+ cells were excluded. Unmatched junction bases numbered 10, after V lost 2 bases and J lost 6 bases. Germline V gene data show CDR1 as MDHEN and CDR2 as SYDVKM. CDR3 length equals 16 residues. Sorted-subset replicate PCR reactions contained approximately 190 ng DNA, corresponding to tens of thousands of T cell genomes. Repertoires were generated with immunoSEQ multiplex PCR, while TCRdb's copy carries only in-frame clones and drops some. This table holds under 700,000 clones, 85% to 95% found once.

The receptor was isolated from a woman in her 30s in good health. The source material was naive CD8+ T cells sorted from blood. The chain combines TRBV28 with TRBJ2-1; 7 nucleotides match TRBD1. The CDR3 DNA reads TGTGCCAGCAGTTTAAATACGAGGGGGCGGCTCAATGAGCAGTTCTTC. Translating it yields CASSLNTRGRLNEQFF.